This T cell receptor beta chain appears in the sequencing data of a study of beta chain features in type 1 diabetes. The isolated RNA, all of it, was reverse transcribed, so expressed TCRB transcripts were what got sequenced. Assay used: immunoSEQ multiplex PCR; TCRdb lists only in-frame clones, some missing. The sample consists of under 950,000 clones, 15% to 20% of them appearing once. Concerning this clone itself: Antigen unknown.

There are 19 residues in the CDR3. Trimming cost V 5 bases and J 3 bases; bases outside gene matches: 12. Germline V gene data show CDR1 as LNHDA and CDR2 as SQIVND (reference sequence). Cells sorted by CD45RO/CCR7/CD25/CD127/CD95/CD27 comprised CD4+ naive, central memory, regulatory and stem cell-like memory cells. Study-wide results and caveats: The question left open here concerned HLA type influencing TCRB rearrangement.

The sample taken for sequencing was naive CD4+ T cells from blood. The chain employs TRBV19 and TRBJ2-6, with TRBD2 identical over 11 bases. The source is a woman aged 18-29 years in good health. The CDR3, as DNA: TGTGCCAGTAGTCAGGACGGGACTAGCGGTGTAGGTGGGGCCAACGTCCTGACTTTC. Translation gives CASSQDGTSGVGGANVLTF.